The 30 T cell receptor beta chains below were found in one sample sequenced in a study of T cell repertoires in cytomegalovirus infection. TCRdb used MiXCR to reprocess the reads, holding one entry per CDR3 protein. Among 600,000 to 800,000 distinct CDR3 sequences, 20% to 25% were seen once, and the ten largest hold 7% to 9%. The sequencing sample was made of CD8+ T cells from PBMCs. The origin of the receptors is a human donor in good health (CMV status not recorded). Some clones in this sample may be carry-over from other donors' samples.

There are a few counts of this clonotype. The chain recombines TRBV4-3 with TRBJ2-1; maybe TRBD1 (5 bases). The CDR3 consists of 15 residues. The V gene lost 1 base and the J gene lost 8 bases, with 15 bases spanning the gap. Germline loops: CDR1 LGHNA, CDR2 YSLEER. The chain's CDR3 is CASSQGYQTQDEQFF. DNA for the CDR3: TGCGCCAGCAGCCAAGGGTATCAGACACAGGATGAGCAGTTCTTC.

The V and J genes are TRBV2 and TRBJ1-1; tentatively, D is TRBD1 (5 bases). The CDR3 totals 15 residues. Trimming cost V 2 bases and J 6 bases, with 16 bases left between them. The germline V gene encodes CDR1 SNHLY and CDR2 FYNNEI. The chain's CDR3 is CASSERGGGYAEAFF. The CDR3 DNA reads TGTGCCAGCAGTGAAAGGGGAGGAGGGTACGCTGAAGCTTTCTTT.

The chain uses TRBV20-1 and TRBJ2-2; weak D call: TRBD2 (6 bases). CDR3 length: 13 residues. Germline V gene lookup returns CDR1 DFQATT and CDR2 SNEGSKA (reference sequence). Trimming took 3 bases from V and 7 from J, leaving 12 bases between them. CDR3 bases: TGCAGTGCTAGTAGCGGTAGGGGCGGGGAGCTGTTTTTT. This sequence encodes CSASSGRGGELFF.

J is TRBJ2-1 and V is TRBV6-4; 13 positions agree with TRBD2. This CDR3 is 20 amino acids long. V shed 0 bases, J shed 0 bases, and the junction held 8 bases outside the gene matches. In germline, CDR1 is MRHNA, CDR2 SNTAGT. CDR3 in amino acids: CASSDSIGTSGVSSYNEQFF. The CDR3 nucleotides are TGTGCCAGCAGTGACTCGATTGGGACTAGCGGGGTAAGCTCCTACAATGAGCAGTTCTTC.

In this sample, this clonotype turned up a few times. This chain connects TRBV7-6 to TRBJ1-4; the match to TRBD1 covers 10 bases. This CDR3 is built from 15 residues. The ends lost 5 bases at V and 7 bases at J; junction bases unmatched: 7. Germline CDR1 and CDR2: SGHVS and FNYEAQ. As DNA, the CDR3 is TGTGCCAGCAGCCCCGCGACAGGGGGCATTGAAAAACTGTTTTTT. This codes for CASSPATGGIEKLFF.

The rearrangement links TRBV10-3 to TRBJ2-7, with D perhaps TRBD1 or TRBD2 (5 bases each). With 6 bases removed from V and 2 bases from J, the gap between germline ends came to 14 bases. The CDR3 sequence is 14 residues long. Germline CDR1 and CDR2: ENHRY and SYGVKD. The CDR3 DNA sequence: TGTGCCATCAGCCGGGACCATATAACCTACGAGCAGTACTTC. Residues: CAISRDHITYEQYF.

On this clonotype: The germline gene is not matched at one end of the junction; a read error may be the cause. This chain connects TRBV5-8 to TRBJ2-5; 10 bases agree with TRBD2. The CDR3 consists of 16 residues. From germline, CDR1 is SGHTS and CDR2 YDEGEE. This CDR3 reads CASRLAASGSQETQYF. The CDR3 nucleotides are TGTGCCAGCAGATTGGCGGCTAGCGGGAGTCAAGAGACCCAGTACTTC.

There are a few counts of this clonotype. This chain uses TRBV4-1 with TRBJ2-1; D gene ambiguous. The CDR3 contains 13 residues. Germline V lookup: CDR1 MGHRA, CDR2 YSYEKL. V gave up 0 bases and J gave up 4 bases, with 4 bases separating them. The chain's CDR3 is CASSQENYNEQFF. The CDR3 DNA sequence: TGCGCCAGCAGCCAAGAAAATTACAATGAGCAGTTCTTC.

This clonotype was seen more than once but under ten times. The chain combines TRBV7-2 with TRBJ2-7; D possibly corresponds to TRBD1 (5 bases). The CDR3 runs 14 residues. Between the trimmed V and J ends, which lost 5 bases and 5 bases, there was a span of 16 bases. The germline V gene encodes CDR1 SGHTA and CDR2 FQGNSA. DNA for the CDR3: TGTGCCAGCAGCGAGGATAGGGGAATCGACGAGCAGTACTTC. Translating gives CASSEDRGIDEQYF.

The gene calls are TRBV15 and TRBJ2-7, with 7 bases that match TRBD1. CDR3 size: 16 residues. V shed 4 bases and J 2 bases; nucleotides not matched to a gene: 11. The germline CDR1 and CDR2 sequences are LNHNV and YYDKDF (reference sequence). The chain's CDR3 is CATSMGTAPQPYEQYF. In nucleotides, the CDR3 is TGTGCCACCAGCATGGGGACAGCGCCCCAACCCTACGAGCAGTACTTC.

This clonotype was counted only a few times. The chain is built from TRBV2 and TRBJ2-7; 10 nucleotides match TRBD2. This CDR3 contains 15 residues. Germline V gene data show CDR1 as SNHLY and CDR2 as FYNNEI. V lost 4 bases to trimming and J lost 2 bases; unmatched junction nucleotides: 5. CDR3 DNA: TGTGCCAGCAGTGCTAGCGGGGGATATACCTACGAGCAGTACTTC. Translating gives CASSASGGYTYEQYF.

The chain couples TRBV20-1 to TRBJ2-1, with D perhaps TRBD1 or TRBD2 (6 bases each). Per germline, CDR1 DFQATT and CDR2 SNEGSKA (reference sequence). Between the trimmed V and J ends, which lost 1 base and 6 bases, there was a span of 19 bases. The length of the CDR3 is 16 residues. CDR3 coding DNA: TGCAGTGCTAGAGGAATGGTGGGGGGCCTGGCCAATGAGCAGTTCTTC. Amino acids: CSARGMVGGLANEQFF.

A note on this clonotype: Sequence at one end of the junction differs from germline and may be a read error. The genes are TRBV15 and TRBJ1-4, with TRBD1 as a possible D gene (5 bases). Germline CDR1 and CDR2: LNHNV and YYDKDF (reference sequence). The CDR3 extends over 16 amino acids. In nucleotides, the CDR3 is TGTGTCACCAGCAGAGGATTGGCTGGGGGAGGTGAAAAACTGTTTTTT. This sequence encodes CVTSRGLAGGGEKLFF.

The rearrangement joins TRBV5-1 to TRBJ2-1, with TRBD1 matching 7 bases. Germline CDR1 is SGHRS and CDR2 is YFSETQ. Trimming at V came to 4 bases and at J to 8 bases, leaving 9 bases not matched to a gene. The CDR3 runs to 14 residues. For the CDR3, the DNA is TGCGCCAGCAGCCCGAGACAGGGTCGGGATGAGCAGTTCTTC. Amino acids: CASSPRQGRDEQFF.

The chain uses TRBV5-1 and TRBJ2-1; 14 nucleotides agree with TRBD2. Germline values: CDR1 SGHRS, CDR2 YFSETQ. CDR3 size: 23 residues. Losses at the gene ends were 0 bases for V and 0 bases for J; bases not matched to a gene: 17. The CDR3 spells CASSLAAGTSGGLRLGSYNEQFF. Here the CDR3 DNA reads TGCGCCAGCAGCTTGGCAGCCGGGACTAGCGGGGGCCTCAGACTCGGCTCCTACAATGAGCAGTTCTTC.

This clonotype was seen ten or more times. Here the CDR3 reads CATEGKVVRFSGEQFF. The CDR3 nucleotides read TGTGCCACCGAGGGGAAGGTAGTCAGATTCTCGGGTGAGCAGTTCTTC. The chain employs TRBV7-9 and TRBJ2-1, with D possibly being TRBD1 or TRBD2 (5 bases each). This CDR3 spans 16 amino acids. V lost 10 bases and J 9 bases, leaving 28 bases between the germline ends. CDR1 is SEHNR, CDR2 FQNEAQ, per germline (reference sequence). The full variable domain, its missing parts supplied by reference TRBV7-9 and TRBJ2-1, is DTGVSQNPRHKITKRGQNVTFRCDPISEHNRLYWYRQTLGQGPEFLTYFQNEAQLEKSRLLSDRFSAERPKGSFSTLEIQRTEQGDSAMYLCATEGKVVRFSGEQFFGPGTRLTVL.

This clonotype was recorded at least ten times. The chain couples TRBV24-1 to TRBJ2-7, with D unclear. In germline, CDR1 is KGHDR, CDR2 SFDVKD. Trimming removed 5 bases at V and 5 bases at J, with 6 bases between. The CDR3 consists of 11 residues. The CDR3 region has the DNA TGTGCCACCAGTGGATCCCACGAGCAGTACTTC. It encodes CATSGSHEQYF.

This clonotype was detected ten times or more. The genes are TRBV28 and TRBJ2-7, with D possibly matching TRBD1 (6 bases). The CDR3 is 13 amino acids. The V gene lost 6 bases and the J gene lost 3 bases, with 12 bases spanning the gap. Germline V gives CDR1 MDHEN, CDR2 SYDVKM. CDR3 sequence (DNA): TGTGCCAGCAGCGACAGGACACACTACGAGCAGTACGTC. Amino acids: CASSDRTHYEQYV.

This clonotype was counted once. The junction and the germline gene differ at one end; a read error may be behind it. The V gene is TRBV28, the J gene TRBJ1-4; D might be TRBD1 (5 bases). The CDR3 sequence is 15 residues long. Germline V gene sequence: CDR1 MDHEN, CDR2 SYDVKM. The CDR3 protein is CASITIQGPNEKLFF. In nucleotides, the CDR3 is TGTGCCAGCATTACCATTCAGGGACCTAATGAAAAACTATTTTTT.

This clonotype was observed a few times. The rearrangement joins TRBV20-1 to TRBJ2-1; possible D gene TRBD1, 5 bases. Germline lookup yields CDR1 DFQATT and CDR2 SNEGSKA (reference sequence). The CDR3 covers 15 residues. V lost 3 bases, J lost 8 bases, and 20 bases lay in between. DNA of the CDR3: TGCAGTGCTAGCCCCCTGGGGCAGGGCTGGCATGAGCAGTTCTTC. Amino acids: CSASPLGQGWHEQFF.

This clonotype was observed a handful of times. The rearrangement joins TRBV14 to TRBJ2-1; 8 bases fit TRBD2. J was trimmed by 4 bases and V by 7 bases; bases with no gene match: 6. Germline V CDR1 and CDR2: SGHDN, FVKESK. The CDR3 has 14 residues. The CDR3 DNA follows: TGTGCCAGCAACCCCGGGGGGGCGTACAATGAGCAGTTCTTC. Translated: CASNPGGAYNEQFF. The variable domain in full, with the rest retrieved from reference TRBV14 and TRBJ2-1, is EAGVTQFPSHSVIEKGQTVTLRCDPISGHDNLYWYRRVMGKEIKFLLHFVKESKQDESGMPNNRFLAERTGGTYSTLKVQPAELEDSGVYFCASNPGGAYNEQFFGPGTRLTVL.

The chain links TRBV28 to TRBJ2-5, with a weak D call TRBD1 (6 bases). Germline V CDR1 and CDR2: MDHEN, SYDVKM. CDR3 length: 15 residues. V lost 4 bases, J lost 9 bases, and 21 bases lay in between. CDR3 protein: CASSYAPLQGSPQYF. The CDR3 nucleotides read TGTGCCAGCAGTTATGCCCCCCTACAGGGATCCCCCCAGTACTTC.

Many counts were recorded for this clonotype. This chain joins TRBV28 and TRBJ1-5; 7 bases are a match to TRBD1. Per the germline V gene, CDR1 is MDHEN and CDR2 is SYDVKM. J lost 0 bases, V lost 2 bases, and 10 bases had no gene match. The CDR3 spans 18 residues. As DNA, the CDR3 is TGTGCCAGCAGTTTACCCCCGGGACAGACGAATAGCAATCAGCCCCAGCATTTT. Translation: CASSLPPGQTNSNQPQHF.

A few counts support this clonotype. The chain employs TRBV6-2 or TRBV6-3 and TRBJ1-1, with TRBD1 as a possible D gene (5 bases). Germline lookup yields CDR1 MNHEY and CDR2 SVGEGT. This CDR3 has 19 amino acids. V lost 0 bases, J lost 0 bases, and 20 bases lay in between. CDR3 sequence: CASSYSSRRDPFLNTEAFF. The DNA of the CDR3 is TGTGCCAGCAGTTACTCCTCGAGGCGGGACCCTTTCCTGAACACTGAAGCTTTCTTT.

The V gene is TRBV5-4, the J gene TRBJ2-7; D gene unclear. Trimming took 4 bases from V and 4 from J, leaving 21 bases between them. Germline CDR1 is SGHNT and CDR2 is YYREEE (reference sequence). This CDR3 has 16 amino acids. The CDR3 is CASSPATGFSFYEQYF. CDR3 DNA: TGTGCCAGCAGCCCGGCAACGGGCTTCAGTTTTTACGAGCAGTACTTC.

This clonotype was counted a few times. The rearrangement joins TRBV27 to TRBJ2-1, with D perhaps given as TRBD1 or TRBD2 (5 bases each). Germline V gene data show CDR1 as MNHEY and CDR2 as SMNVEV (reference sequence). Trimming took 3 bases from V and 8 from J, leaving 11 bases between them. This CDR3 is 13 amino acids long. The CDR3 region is CASSFGTAYEQFF. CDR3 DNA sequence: TGTGCCAGCAGTTTCGGGACCGCGTATGAGCAGTTCTTC.

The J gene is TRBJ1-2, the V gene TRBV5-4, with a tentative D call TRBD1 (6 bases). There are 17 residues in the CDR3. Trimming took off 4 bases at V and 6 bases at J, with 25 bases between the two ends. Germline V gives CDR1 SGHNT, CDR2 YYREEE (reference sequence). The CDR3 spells CASSRPLQGPTRDGYTF. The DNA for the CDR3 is TGTGCCAGCAGCCGACCGTTACAGGGACCCACCCGAGATGGCTACACCTTC.

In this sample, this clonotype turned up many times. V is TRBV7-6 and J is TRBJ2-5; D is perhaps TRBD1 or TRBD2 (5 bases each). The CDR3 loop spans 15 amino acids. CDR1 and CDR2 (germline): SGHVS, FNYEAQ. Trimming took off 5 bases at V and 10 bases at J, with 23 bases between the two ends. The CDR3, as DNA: TGTGCCAGCAGCCCGTCAACCGGGACCCCTAAGATCCAGTACTTC. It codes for CASSPSTGTPKIQYF.

The CDR3 protein is CASWPGGHLTDTQYF. The CDR3 DNA sequence: TGTGCCAGCTGGCCGGGGGGCCACCTCACAGATACGCAGTATTTT. This chain uses TRBV6-6 with TRBJ2-3; a possible D gene is TRBD2 (7 bases). Trimming shortened V by 8 bases and J by 2 bases, and 17 bases separated the two germline ends. The length of the CDR3 is 15 residues. In germline, CDR1 is MNHNY, CDR2 SVGAGI (reference sequence).

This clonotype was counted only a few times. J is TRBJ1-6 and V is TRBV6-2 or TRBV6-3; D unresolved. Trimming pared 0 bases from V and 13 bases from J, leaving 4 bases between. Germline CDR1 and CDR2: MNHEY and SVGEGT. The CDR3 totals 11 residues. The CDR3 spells CASSYSGPLHF. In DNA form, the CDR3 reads TGTGCCAGCAGTTACTCCGGGCCCCTCCACTTT.